This T cell receptor beta chain was profiled in a study of T cells in Graves' hyperthyroidism and ophthalmopathy. Study-wide results and caveats: Most thyroid-expanded clonotypes above 0.001 were also found in blood.

RNA transcripts were the template for amplifying TCR beta CDR3 regions. The HTBI primer set was used in a first-round RT-PCR of the TCR CDR3. TCRdb re-called the multiplex PCR reads through MiXCR, storing one row per CDR3 protein. This sample yields roughly 500,000 distinct CDR3 sequences, of which 15% to 20% are seen a single time; 25% to 30% belongs to the top ten. The sample holds many counts of this clonotype. Its antigen is undetermined. Deletions cut 0 bases from V and 0 bases from J, with 8 bases between. This CDR3 comprises 15 residues. Germline CDR1 is SNHLY and CDR2 is FYNNEI. Patients showing uncontrolled infection, other autoimmune disease, pregnancy or lactation were ineligible.

The gene calls are TRBV2 and TRBJ1-1; D is undetermined. This sequence was found in a woman aged 25 to 39 with Graves' ophthalmopathy. The sequenced sample was blood. The CDR3 here is CASSEAAGMNTEAFF. CDR3 sequence (DNA): TGTGCCAGCAGTGAAGCGGCTGGGATGAACACTGAAGCTTTCTTT.